This TCR beta chain came from a study of T cells after yellow fever vaccination. Study results and limitations: Post-booster repertoires contained most primary-vaccination clones again (around 97% CD4, less than 90% CD8). The secondary T-cell response peaked on day 5, not day 15, but was weaker.

Universal primer sites and UMIs were introduced during 5'RACE template-switching synthesis of TCR cDNA. TCRdb processed the 5' RACE reads anew with MiXCR; each CDR3 protein has one entry. The top ten clones hold approximately 25% of a sample with a few hundred thousand distinct CDR3 sequences, 4.1% of them seen once. Germline loops: CDR1 MNHEY, CDR2 SVGAGI. The CDR3 runs to 14 residues. The V gene lost 5 bases and the J gene lost 2 bases, with 10 bases spanning the gap. With respect to this clonotype: Its antigen is as yet unknown.

The TCR was taken from a man between 18 and 29 years old who received the YFV17D yellow fever vaccine. Specimen: PBMCs, collected 5 days after the yellow fever booster vaccination. The V call is TRBV6-5, the J call TRBJ1-3, with D maybe TRBD1 (5 bases). The CDR3, as DNA: TGTGCCAGCAGTCGGGACGACGCTGGAAACACCATATATTTT. Translation gives CASSRDDAGNTIYF.